This TCR beta chain is drawn from a study of vaccination effects on CD4 cells after COVID-19. Across the whole study: Each participant was administered two doses of either the BNT162b2 or the mRNA-1273 vaccine.

Within the ViraFEST assay, antigen-specific CD4+ T cells underwent expansion with viral peptide pools prior to sequencing. At the end of around eleven days of culture, CD4+ T cells were isolated. Vaccine recipients lacked prior SARS-CoV-2 infection and had negative nucleocapsid antibodies. The authors exchanged half the medium for IL-2 medium on days 3 and 7. Points on this clone: Its cognate antigen is unknown.

Method: immunoSEQ multiplex PCR; TCRdb's copy keeps in-frame clones and lacks some. This table has approximately 74,000 clones, roughly 74% appearing once. The CDR3 has 15 residues. The germline gives CDR1 MNHEY, CDR2 SVGAGI. Losses at the gene ends were 4 bases for V and 6 bases for J; bases not matched to a gene: 8. Sequenced material: CD4+ T cells from PBMCs cultured with HCoV-NL63 spike peptides, taken before COVID-19 vaccination. This clonotype originated in a human donor who received a COVID-19 vaccine. The chain has TRBV6-5 and TRBJ1-5, with 8 positions matching TRBD1. The CDR3 loop reads CASSSRTGRPQPQHF. In nucleotides, the CDR3 is TGTGCCAGCAGTTCCCGGACAGGGCGGCCTCAGCCCCAGCATTTT.